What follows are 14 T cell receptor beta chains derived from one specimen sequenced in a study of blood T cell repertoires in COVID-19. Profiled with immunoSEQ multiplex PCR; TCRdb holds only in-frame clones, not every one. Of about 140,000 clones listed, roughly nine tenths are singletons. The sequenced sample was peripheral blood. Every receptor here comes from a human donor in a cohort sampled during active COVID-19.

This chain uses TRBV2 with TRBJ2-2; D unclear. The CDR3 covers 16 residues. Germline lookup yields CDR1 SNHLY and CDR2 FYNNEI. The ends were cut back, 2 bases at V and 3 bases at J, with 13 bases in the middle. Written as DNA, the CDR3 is TGTGCCAGCAGTGAATTTGGGCTAATCTACACCGGGGAGCTGTTTTTT. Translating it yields CASSEFGLIYTGELFF.

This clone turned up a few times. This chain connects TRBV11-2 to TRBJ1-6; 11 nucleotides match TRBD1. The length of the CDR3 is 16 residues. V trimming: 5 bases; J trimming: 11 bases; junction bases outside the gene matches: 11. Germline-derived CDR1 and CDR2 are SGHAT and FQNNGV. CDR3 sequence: CASSQRTGGARTPLHF. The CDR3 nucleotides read TGTGCCAGCAGCCAACGGACAGGGGGCGCGAGGACACCCCTCCACTTT.

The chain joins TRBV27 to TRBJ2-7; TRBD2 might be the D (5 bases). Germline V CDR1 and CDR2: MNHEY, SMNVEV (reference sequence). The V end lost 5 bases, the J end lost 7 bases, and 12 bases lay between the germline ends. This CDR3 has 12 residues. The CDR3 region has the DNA TGTGCCAGCAGTCTCCCCCGAGGGGAGCAGTACTTC. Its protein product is CASSLPRGEQYF.

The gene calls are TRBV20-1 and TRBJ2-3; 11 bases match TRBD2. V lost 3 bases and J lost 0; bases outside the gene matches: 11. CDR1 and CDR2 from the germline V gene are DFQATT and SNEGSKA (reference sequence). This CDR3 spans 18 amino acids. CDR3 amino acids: CSASAGTSGDTSTDTQYF. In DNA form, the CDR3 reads TGCAGTGCTAGTGCCGGGACTAGCGGAGACACTAGCACAGATACGCAGTATTTT.

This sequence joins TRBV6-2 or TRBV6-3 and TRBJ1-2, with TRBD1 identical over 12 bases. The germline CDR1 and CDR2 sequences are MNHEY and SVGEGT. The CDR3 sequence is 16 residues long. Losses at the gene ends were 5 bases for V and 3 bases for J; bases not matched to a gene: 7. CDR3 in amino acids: CASSPRDRGPDYGYTF. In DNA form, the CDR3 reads TGTGCCAGCAGTCCCCGGGACAGGGGGCCTGACTATGGCTACACCTTC.

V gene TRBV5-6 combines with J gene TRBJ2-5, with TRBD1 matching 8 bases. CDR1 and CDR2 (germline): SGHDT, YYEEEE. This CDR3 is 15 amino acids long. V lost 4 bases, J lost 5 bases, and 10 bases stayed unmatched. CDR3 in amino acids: CASSTSTGAGETQYF. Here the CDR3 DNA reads TGTGCCAGCAGCACCTCGACAGGGGCCGGGGAGACCCAGTACTTC.

The CDR3 bases are TGCGCCAGCAGCCACTTGGGACAGGGAGGAGACACTGAAGCTTTCTTT. Protein: CASSHLGQGGDTEAFF. The chain is built from TRBV4-1 and TRBJ1-1; 9 bases align to TRBD1. CDR1 MGHRA and CDR2 YSYEKL come from the germline V gene. The CDR3 spans 16 residues. V lost 3 bases to trimming and J lost 3 bases; unmatched junction nucleotides: 8.

The CDR3 loop reads CASSRQGGQETQYF. CDR3 bases: TGTGCCAGCAGTCGACAGGGGGGTCAAGAGACCCAGTACTTC. The chain employs TRBV2 and TRBJ2-5; 9 bases are a match to TRBD1. From germline, CDR1 is SNHLY and CDR2 FYNNEI. Trimming removed 5 bases from V and 2 bases from J; junction bases left unmatched: 3. The CDR3 is 14 residues long.

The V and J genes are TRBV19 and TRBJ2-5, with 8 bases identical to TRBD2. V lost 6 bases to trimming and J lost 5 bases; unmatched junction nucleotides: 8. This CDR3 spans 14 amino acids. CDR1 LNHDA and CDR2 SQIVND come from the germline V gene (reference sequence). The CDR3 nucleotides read TGTGCCAGTAGCCCCGGGAGGGGTGAGGAGACCCAGTACTTC. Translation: CASSPGRGEETQYF.

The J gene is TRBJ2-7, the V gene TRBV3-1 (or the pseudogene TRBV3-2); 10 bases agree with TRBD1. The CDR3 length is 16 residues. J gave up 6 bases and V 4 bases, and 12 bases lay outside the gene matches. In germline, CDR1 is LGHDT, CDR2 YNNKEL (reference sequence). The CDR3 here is CASSPTPGQGLLEQYF. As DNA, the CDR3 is TGTGCCAGCAGCCCTACACCGGGACAGGGGCTCCTCGAGCAGTACTTC.

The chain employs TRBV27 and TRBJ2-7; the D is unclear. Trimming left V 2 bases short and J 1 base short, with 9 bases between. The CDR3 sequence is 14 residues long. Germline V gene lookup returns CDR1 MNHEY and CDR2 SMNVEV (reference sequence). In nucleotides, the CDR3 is TGTGCCAGCAGTTTAACCCGCGCGTCCTACGAGCAGTACTTC. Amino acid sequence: CASSLTRASYEQYF.

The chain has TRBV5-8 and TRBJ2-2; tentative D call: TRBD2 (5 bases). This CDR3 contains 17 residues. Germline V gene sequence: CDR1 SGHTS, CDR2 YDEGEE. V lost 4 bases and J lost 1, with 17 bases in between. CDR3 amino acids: CASSPWIGDKNTGELFF. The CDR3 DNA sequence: TGTGCCAGCAGCCCCTGGATCGGGGATAAGAACACCGGGGAGCTGTTTTTT. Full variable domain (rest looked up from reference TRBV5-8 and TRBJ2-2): EAGVTQSPTHLIKTRGQQATLRCSPISGHTSVYWYQQALGLGLQFLLWYDEGEERNRGNFPPRFSGRQFPNYSSELNVNALELEDSALYLCASSPWIGDKNTGELFFGEGSRLTVL.

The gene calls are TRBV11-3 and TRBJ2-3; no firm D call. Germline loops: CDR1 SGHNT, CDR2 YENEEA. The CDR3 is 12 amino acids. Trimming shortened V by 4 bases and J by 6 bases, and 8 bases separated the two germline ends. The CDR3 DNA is TGTGCCAGCAGCTCATTTCAGGATACGCAGTATTTT. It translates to CASSSFQDTQYF.

The CDR3 DNA sequence: TGCGCCAGCAGCCCGGACAGGGATCCAGATACGCAGTATTTT. Translation: CASSPDRDPDTQYF. The J gene is TRBJ2-3, the V gene TRBV5-1; 8 positions agree with TRBD1. This CDR3 has 14 amino acids. CDR1 is SGHRS and CDR2 is YFSETQ in the germline V gene. V gave up 4 bases and J gave up 4 bases; unmatched junction bases: 5.